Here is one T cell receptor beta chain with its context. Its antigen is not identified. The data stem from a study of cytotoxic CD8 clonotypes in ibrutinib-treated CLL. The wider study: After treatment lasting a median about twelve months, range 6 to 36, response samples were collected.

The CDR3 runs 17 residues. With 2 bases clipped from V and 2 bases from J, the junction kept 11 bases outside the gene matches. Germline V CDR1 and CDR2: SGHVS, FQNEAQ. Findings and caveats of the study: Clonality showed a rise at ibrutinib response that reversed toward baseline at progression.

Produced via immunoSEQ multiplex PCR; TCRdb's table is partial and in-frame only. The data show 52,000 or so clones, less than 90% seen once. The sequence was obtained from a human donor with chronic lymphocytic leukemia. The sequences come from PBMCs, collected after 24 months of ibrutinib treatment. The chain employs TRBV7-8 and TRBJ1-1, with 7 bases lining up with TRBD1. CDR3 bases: TGTGCCAGCAGCTTACCAAACAGGGGCAGGGGAAACACTGAAGCTTTCTTT. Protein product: CASSLPNRGRGNTEAFF.